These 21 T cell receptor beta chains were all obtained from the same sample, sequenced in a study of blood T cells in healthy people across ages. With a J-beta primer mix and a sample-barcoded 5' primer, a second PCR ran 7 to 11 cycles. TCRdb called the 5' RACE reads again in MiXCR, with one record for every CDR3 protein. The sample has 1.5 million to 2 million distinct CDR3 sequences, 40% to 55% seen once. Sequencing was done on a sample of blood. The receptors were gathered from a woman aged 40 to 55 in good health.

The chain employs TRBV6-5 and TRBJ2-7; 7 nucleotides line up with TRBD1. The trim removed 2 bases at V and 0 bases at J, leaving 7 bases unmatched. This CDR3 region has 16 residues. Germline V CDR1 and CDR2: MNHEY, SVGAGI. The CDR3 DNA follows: TGTGCCAGCAGTTACGATTACCGACAGGGCTCCTACGAGCAGTACTTC. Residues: CASSYDYRQGSYEQYF.

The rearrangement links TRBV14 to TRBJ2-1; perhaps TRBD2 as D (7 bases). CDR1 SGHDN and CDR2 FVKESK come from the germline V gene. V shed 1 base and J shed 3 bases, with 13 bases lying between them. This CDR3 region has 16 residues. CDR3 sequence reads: CASSQVRGGFYNEQFF. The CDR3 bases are TGTGCCAGCAGCCAAGTGAGGGGGGGGTTCTACAATGAGCAGTTCTTC.

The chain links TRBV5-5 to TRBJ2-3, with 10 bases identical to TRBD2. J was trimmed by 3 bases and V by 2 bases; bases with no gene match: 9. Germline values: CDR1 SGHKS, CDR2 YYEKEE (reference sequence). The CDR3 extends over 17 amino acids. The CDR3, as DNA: TGTGCCAGCAGCTTAGTCGGGTCTAGCGGGGGAACAGATACGCAGTATTTT. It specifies CASSLVGSSGGTDTQYF.

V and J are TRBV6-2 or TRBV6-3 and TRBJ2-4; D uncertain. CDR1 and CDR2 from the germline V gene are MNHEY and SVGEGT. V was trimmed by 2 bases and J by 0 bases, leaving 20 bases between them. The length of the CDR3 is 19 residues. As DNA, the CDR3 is TGTGCCAGCAGTTACGTCAGGATCGAACCCTTGCCAGCCAAAAACATTCAGTACTTC. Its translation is CASSYVRIEPLPAKNIQYF.

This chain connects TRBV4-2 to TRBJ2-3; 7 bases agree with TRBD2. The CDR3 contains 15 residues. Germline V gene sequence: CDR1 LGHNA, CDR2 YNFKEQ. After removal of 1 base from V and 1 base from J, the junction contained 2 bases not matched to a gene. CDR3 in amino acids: CASSQAAGGTDTQYF. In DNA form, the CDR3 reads TGTGCCAGCAGCCAAGCTGCGGGGGGCACAGATACGCAGTATTTT.

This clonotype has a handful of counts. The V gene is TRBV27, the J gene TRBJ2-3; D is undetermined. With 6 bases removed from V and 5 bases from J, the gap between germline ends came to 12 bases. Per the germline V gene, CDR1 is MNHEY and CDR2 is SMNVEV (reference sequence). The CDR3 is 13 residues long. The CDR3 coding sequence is TGTGCCAGCAGCCCCCTCCGGGTAGATACGCAGTATTTT. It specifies CASSPLRVDTQYF.

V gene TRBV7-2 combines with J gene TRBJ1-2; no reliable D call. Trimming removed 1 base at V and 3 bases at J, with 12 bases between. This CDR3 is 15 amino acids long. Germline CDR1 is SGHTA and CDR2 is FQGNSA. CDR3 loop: CASSLDPGRDYGYTF. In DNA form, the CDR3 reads TGTGCCAGCAGCTTAGATCCAGGTCGGGACTATGGCTACACCTTC.

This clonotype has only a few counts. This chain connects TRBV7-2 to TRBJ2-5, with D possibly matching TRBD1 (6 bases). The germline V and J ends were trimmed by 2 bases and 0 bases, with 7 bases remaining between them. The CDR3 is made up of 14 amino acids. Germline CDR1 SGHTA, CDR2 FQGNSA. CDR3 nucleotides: TGTGCCAGCAGCTTATGGGACAACCAAGAGACCCAGTACTTC. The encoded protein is CASSLWDNQETQYF.

The CDR3 reads CASSIRGRPQETQYF. The CDR3 DNA reads as TGTGCCAGTAGTATCAGAGGCAGGCCCCAAGAGACCCAGTACTTC. The chain combines TRBV19 with TRBJ2-7; D is unresolved. The J call may be wrong; the DNA end is better matched by TRBJ2-5. From germline, CDR1 is LNHDA and CDR2 SQIVND (reference sequence). There are 15 residues in the CDR3.

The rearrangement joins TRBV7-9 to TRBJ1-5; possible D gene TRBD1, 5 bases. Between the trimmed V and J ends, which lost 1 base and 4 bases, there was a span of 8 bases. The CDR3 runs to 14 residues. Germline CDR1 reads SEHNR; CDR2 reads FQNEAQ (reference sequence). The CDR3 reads CASSLGDANQPQHF. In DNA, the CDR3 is TGTGCCAGCAGCTTAGGGGACGCTAATCAGCCCCAGCATTTT.

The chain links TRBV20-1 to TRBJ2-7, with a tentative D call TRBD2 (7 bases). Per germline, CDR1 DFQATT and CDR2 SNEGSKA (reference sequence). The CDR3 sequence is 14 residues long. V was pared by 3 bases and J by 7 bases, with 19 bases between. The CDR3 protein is CSARRRGGHREQYF. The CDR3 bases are TGCAGTGCTAGGAGGAGGGGGGGCCATAGGGAGCAGTACTTC.

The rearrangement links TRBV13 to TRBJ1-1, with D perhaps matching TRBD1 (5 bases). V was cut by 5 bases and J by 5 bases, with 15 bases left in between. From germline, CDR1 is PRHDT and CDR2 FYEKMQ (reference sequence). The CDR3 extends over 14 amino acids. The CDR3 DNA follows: TGTGCCAGCAGCCACGCCTCCGGGGGGACTGAAGCTTTCTTT. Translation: CASSHASGGTEAFF.

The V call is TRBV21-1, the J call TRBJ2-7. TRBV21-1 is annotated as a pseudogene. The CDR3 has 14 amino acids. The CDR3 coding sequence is TGTGCCAGCAGACTTCAGCTCCACTCCTACGAGCAGTACTTC. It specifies CASRLQLHSYEQYF.

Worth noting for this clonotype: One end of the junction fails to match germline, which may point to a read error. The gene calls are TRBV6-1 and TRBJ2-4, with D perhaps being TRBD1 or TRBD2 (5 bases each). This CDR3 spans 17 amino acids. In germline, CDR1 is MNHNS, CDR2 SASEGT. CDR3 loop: CASSDEPGRNLKTIQYF. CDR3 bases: TGTGCCAGCAGTGACGAGCCGGGACGGAACCTCAAAACCATTCAGTACTTC.

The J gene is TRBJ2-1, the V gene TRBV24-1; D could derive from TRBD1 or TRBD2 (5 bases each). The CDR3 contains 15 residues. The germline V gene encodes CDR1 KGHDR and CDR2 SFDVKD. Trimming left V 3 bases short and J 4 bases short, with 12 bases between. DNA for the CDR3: TGTGCCACCAGTGATCCCGGGACCGAGTACAATGAGCAGTTCTTC. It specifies CATSDPGTEYNEQFF.

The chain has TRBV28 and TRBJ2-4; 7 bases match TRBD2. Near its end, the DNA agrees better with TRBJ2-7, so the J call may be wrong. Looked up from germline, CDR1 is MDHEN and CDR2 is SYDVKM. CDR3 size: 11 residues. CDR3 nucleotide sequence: TGTGCCACCCGGGGGGAGGGCGAGCAGTACTTC. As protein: CATRGEGEQYF.

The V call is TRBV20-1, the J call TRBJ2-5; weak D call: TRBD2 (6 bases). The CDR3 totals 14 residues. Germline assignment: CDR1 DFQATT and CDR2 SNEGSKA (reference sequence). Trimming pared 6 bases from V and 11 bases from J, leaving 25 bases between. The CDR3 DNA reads TGCAGTGCCCTTCTGAGACTAGGGGTAGGTGAGCAGTACTTC. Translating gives CSALLRLGVGEQYF.

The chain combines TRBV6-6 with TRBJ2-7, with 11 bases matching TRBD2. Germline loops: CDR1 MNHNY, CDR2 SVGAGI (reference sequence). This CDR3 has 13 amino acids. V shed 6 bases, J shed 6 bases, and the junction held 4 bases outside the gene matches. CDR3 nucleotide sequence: TGTGCCAGCAGAGCAACTAGCGGGGGCGAGCAGTACTTC. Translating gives CASRATSGGEQYF.

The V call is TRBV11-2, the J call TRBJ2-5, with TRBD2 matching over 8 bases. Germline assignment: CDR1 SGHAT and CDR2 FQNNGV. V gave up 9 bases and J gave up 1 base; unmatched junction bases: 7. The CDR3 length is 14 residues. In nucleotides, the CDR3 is TGTGCCAGTGGTCCCGGGGGGGCCCAAGAGACCCAGTACTTC. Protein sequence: CASGPGGAQETQYF.

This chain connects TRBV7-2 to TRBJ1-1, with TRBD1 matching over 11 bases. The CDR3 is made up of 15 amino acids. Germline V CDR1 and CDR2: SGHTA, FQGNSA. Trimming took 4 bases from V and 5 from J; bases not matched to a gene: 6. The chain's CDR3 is CASSWPGTGGTEAFF. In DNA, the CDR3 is TGTGCCAGCAGCTGGCCCGGGACAGGGGGGACTGAAGCTTTCTTT.

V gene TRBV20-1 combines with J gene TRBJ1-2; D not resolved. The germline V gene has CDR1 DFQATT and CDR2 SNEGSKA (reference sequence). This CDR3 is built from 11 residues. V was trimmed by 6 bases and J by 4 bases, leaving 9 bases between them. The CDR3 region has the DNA TGCAGTGCCCAGATATTCTATGGCTACACCTTC. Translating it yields CSAQIFYGYTF.